These T cell receptor beta chains were read from a single sample in a study of early T cells in non-severe SARS-CoV-2 infection. MiXCR, run by TCRdb on the 5' RACE reads, gives a single entry per CDR3 protein. The sample has approximately 62,000 distinct CDR3 sequences, approximately 13% seen once; the top ten hold roughly 4%. Sequenced sample: whole blood. The receptors originated from an adult who was a healthcare worker with PCR-confirmed SARS-CoV-2 infection or an uninfected control (not recorded which). Both conserved end residues are part of each CDR3. The D gene is left open where the match is weak. Clone size is given for some rows only: seen once, a few or many times, or a class if the clone is expanded.

v_gene	j_gene	abundance	d_gene	CDR3aa	CDR3nt
TRBV30	TRBJ2-5	few	-	CAWSVGGETQYF	TGTGCCTGGAGTGTAGGGGGTGAGACCCAGTACTTC
TRBV15	TRBJ2-7	-	TRBD1	CATSRTATGRSYEQYF	TGTGCCACCAGCAGAACAGCGACAGGGAGAAGCTACGAGCAGTACTTC
TRBV12-3/TRBV12-4	TRBJ2-2	-	-	CASSLMAATTGELFF	TGTGCCAGCAGTTTAATGGCGGCAACTACCGGGGAGCTGTTTTTT
TRBV19	TRBJ1-4	few	-	CASRLRGGGEKLFF	TGTGCCAGCCGACTAAGGGGTGGTGGTGAAAAACTGTTTTTT
TRBV7-9	TRBJ1-1	-	-	CASGGFEAFF	TGTGCCAGCGGGGGATTTGAAGCTTTCTTT
TRBV12-3/TRBV12-4	TRBJ2-1	few	-	CASSLVAPGNEQFF	TGTGCCAGCAGTTTAGTGGCCCCAGGGAATGAGCAGTTCTTC
TRBV7-9	TRBJ1-1	few	-	CASSPQVGTEAFF	TGTGCCAGCAGCCCACAGGTCGGGACTGAAGCTTTCTTT
TRBV20-1	TRBJ2-1	few	TRBD2	CSASSGTSFGNEQFF	TGCAGTGCCAGCTCCGGGACTAGCTTTGGCAATGAGCAGTTCTTC
TRBV7-2	TRBJ2-7	-	-	CASSLFPSTIYEQYF	TGTGCCAGCAGCTTATTTCCAAGTACCATCTACGAGCAGTACTTC
TRBV29-1	TRBJ2-1	few	-	CSAYRNNEQFF	TGCAGCGCTTATCGGAACAATGAGCAGTTCTTC
TRBV20-1	TRBJ2-1	many	-	CSASSDPVYEQFF	TGCAGTGCTAGCTCAGACCCCGTTTATGAGCAGTTCTTC
TRBV24-1	TRBJ1-5	many	-	CATIGTQGNQPQHF	TGTGCCACCATTGGGACACAGGGTAATCAGCCCCAGCATTTT
TRBV11-2	TRBJ2-4	many	TRBD1	CASSPQGDIQYF	TGTGCCAGCAGCCCTCAGGGGGACATTCAGTACTTC
TRBV7-8	TRBJ1-3	many	-	CASSLAGTGNTIYF	TGTGCCAGCAGCTTAGCAGGGACTGGAAACACCATATATTTT
TRBV28	TRBJ1-1	-	-	CASSLYAEAFF	TGTGCCAGCAGTTTATACGCTGAAGCTTTCTTT
TRBV6-2/TRBV6-3	TRBJ1-1	-	-	CAIRARGGTEAFF	TGTGCCATCCGCGCCCGGGGTGGGACTGAAGCTTTCTTT
TRBV2	TRBJ1-3	-	-	CASRRGDASGNTIYF	TGTGCCAGCAGGAGGGGGGACGCTTCTGGAAACACCATATATTTT
TRBV12-3/TRBV12-4	TRBJ2-3	-	-	CASSSGAHPDTQYF	TGTGCCAGCAGTTCGGGGGCCCACCCAGATACGCAGTATTTT
TRBV11-2	TRBJ2-1	many	-	CASRTTIYNEQFF	TGTGCCAGCAGAACGACCATTTACAATGAGCAGTTCTTC
TRBV29-1	TRBJ1-4	-	-	CSVGEQRATNEKLFF	TGCAGCGTTGGGGAACAGCGTGCAACTAATGAAAAACTGTTTTTT
TRBV3-1	TRBJ2-7	many	-	CASSQDYAVRGYSYEQYF	TGTGCCAGCAGCCAAGATTACGCGGTTCGCGGATACTCCTACGAGCAGTACTTC
TRBV28	TRBJ1-2	-	-	CASSRSWAYGYTF	TGTGCCAGCAGCCGGTCCTGGGCCTATGGCTACACCTTC
TRBV7-9	TRBJ2-1	-	-	CASSQSWNEQFF	TGTGCCAGCAGCCAATCCTGGAATGAGCAGTTCTTC
TRBV20-1	TRBJ1-5	many	-	CSARDIGGGQPQHF	TGCAGTGCTAGAGATATCGGGGGCGGGCAGCCCCAGCATTTT
TRBV4-1	TRBJ2-7	many	-	CASSQVAGFSYEQYF	TGCGCCAGCAGCCAAGTTGCCGGGTTCTCCTACGAGCAGTACTTC
TRBV5-1	TRBJ1-2	-	TRBD1	CASSSGQGWAYGYTF	TGCGCCAGCAGCTCCGGACAGGGCTGGGCCTATGGCTACACCTTC
TRBV7-9	TRBJ2-5	-	-	CASSSIAETQYF	TGTGCCAGCAGCTCGATAGCAGAGACCCAGTACTTC
TRBV4-1	TRBJ2-7	many	-	CASSQGEGEQYF	TGCGCCAGCAGCCAAGGAGAAGGCGAGCAGTACTTC
TRBV7-8	TRBJ1-4	many	TRBD1	CASSLGTGYEKLFF	TGTGCCAGCAGCTTGGGGACAGGGTACGAAAAACTGTTTTTT
TRBV28	TRBJ1-2	-	TRBD1	CASGTAGDYGYTF	TGTGCCAGCGGGACAGCGGGAGACTATGGCTACACCTTC
TRBV18	TRBJ1-4	few	-	CASSPWAGEKLFF	TGTGCCAGCTCACCCTGGGCAGGCGAAAAACTGTTTTTT
TRBV5-1	TRBJ2-4	few	TRBD2	CASTPGGISAGVSIQYF	TGCGCCAGCACCCCTGGAGGGATTTCTGCGGGAGTTTCTATTCAGTACTTC
TRBV20-1	TRBJ2-1	many	TRBD2	CSARDGPNGLAGVYNEQFF	TGCAGTGCTAGAGATGGACCCAACGGACTAGCGGGAGTTTACAATGAGCAGTTCTTC
TRBV18	TRBJ2-2	-	-	CASSRIRDQNTGELFF	TGTGCCAGCTCACGAATCCGGGACCAAAACACCGGGGAGCTGTTTTTT
TRBV3-2	TRBJ2-5	many	-	CASSQGGRGLDKYQETQYF	TGTGCCAGCAGCCAGGGCGGCAGGGGGCTTGACAAGTACCAAGAGACCCAGTACTTC
TRBV12-5	TRBJ1-4	many	-	CASGLVLGEKLFF	TGTGCTAGTGGTTTGGTTCTGGGTGAAAAACTGTTTTTT
TRBV18	TRBJ2-3	many	-	CASSPPTRVDTQYF	TGTGCCAGCTCACCACCCACCCGGGTAGATACGCAGTATTTT
TRBV11-2	TRBJ2-7	-	-	CASKLGHSSYEQYF	TGTGCCAGCAAACTGGGACACTCCTCCTACGAGCAGTACTTC
TRBV7-9	TRBJ2-7	many	-	CASSANYIASYEQYF	TGTGCCAGCAGCGCCAACTACATAGCTTCCTACGAGCAGTACTTC
TRBV12-3/TRBV12-4	TRBJ1-1	many	-	CASSPTERTEAFF	TGTGCCAGCAGTCCCACAGAGCGCACTGAAGCTTTCTTT
TRBV29-1	TRBJ2-7	-	TRBD1	CSAGQGLGEQYF	TGCAGCGCGGGACAGGGCTTAGGGGAGCAGTACTTC
TRBV9	TRBJ2-3	-	-	CASSVTSTDTQYF	TGTGCCAGCAGCGTTACTAGCACAGATACGCAGTATTTT
TRBV4-2	TRBJ1-6	many	TRBD1	CASSPDRGRNSPLHF	TGTGCCAGCAGCCCCGACAGGGGGCGTAATTCACCCCTCCACTTT
TRBV20-1	TRBJ2-7	few	TRBD1	CSARQGSYEQYF	TGCAGTGCGAGACAGGGTTCCTACGAGCAGTACTTC
TRBV10-2	TRBJ2-3	few	TRBD1	CASSRDRPTDTQYF	TGCGCCAGCAGCCGGGACAGACCCACAGATACGCAGTATTTT
TRBV11-3	TRBJ1-2	-	-	CASSNFSGQLNGYTF	TGTGCCAGCAGCAACTTCTCCGGACAGCTAAATGGCTACACCTTC
TRBV4-1	TRBJ1-2	-	-	CASSQTPAGSNYGYTF	TGCGCCAGCAGCCAAACACCTGCAGGATCTAACTATGGCTACACCTTC
TRBV6-5	TRBJ2-7	-	-	CASSEDRPVYEQYF	TGTGCCAGCAGTGAGGACAGACCTGTCTACGAGCAGTACTTC
TRBV29-1	TRBJ2-1	few	-	CSVLGGSYNEQFF	TGCAGCGTTTTGGGCGGCTCCTACAATGAGCAGTTCTTC
TRBV20-1	TRBJ2-1	-	-	CSARASDNEQFF	TGCAGTGCTAGAGCTTCGGACAATGAGCAGTTCTTC